This entry lists 5 T cell receptor beta chains sequenced from one sample in a study of shared clonotypes between healthy human individuals (dated by TCRdb to between 2020 and 2021). CD8 naive samples were obtained by positive selection for CCR7 among CD45RO-negative cells, yielding a CD45RA+CCR7+ population from which TemRA cells were excluded. Libraries were constructed by the immunoSEQ multiplex PCR assay. This is the immuneACCESS table as TCRdb keeps it, with only in-frame sequences that have V and J called. A part of the clones is gone; compared with another copy, unresolved V genes explain less than half, and the rest is unexplained. The sample contains millions of clones, about 95% of them found a single time. The top ten clones comprise about 1.1% of the sample. The specimen sequenced was naive CD8+ T cells sorted from blood. In light of the paper, this sample's cell subset or site label describes: CD45RA+CCR7+. The receptors were sampled from a young man in good health.

V usage is TRBV29-1 and J usage is TRBJ2-7; the D gene is possibly TRBD2 (6 bases). This CDR3 is built from 11 residues. Trimming removed 6 bases at V and 1 base at J, with 7 bases between. Germline assignment: CDR1 SQVTM and CDR2 ANQGSEA. The DNA of the CDR3 is TGCAGCGTGCGGGAATCCTACGAGCAGTACTTC. This translates into CSVRESYEQYF.

This chain uses TRBV6-1 with TRBJ1-1; possible D gene TRBD1, 6 bases. The CDR3 runs to 11 residues. Germline CDR1 and CDR2: MNHNS and SASEGT. Trimming took off 4 bases at V and 9 bases at J, with 9 bases between the two ends. CDR3 loop: CASSGTAQAFF. The DNA for the CDR3 is TGTGCCAGCAGTGGGACAGCCCAAGCTTTCTTT.

Of note for this clone: This specimen includes other DNA sequences encoding the same CDR3. V is TRBV7-6 and J is TRBJ1-1, with D possibly being TRBD1 (5 bases). The CDR3 is 13 amino acids. Trimming took 5 bases from V and 4 from J, leaving 11 bases between them. The germline V gene has CDR1 SGHVS and CDR2 FNYEAQ. For the CDR3, the DNA is TGTGCCAGCAGCCAGGGCCTGGGCACTGAAGCTTTCTTT. Translated: CASSQGLGTEAFF.

The chain combines TRBV7-9 with TRBJ2-7; no clear D. This CDR3 has 15 residues. V lost 1 base to trimming and J lost 2 bases, with 12 bases between them. Germline V gives CDR1 SEHNR, CDR2 FQNEAQ (reference sequence). The CDR3 nucleotides read TGTGCCAGCAGCTTAGGTCAGTCCCCGACCTACGAGCAGTACTTC. This sequence encodes CASSLGQSPTYEQYF.

Of note for this clone: A much larger clone lies a single base off, so this may be a read error. The same CDR3 also results from other DNA sequences found in this sample. The chain carries TRBV27 and TRBJ1-1; 10 bases align to TRBD1. Germline-derived CDR1 and CDR2 are MNHEY and SMNVEV (reference sequence). This CDR3 is built from 14 residues. V shed 6 bases, J shed 4 bases, and the junction held 5 bases outside the gene matches. The CDR3, as DNA: TGTGCCAGCAGCACGACAGGGGGCTCCACTGAAGCTTTCTTT. Protein product: CASSTTGGSTEAFF.